Following are 10 T cell receptor beta chains from one sample sequenced in a study of T cells in Graves' hyperthyroidism and ophthalmopathy. Amplification of TCR beta CDR3 regions was performed using RNA transcripts as template. The HTBI set primed first-round TCR CDR3 RT-PCR. MiXCR was run by TCRdb on the multiplex PCR reads, yielding one entry per CDR3 protein. The sample lists fewer than 900,000 distinct CDR3 sequences; 18% were seen once. Sequencing input: blood. These TCRs come from a woman aged 45 to 65 with Graves' hyperthyroidism that later progressed to Graves' ophthalmopathy.

The sample holds a few counts of this clonotype. The chain couples TRBV6-1 to TRBJ2-3; 13 bases line up with TRBD2. Germline V gene data show CDR1 as MNHNS and CDR2 as SASEGT. This CDR3 is 14 amino acids long. V dropped 5 bases and J dropped 11; count of bases not matched to a gene: 7. CDR3 coding DNA: TGTGCCAGCAGTTCTCGGACTAGCGGGGGAAGGCAGTATTTT. It codes for CASSSRTSGGRQYF.

The chain couples TRBV10-1 to TRBJ2-1; TRBD1 matches at 7 bases. Germline lookup yields CDR1 WNHNN and CDR2 SYGVQD (reference sequence). The length of the CDR3 is 16 residues. With 4 bases clipped from V and 2 bases from J, the junction kept 8 bases outside the gene matches. The chain's CDR3 is CASSGQGTSTYNEQFF. Written as DNA, the CDR3 is TGCGCCAGCAGTGGACAGGGCACTTCGACCTACAATGAGCAGTTCTTC.

The V and J genes are TRBV27 and TRBJ2-1; 7 positions match TRBD1. This CDR3 region has 13 residues. Germline V CDR1 and CDR2: MNHEY, SMNVEV (reference sequence). V lost 10 bases to trimming and J lost 3 bases; unmatched junction nucleotides: 6. The CDR3 nucleotides are TGTGCCACTTACAGGGGAAACTACAATGAGCAGTTCTTC. Protein sequence: CATYRGNYNEQFF.

This clonotype was seen a few times. The V gene is TRBV6-1, the J gene TRBJ2-3; D not certain. This CDR3 is 14 amino acids long. Germline V lookup: CDR1 MNHNS, CDR2 SASEGT. Trimming cost V 3 bases and J 6 bases, with 13 bases left between them. The CDR3 DNA sequence: TGTGCCAGCAGTGAGGTGGCCCTTCGGGATACGCAGTATTTT. It yields the protein CASSEVALRDTQYF.

This clonotype was counted ten times or more. DNA for the CDR3: TGTGCCAGCCGACAGGGGGCAAATCGCGAGCAGTACTTC. Its translation: CASRQGANREQYF. The chain employs TRBV2 and TRBJ2-7; 10 bases fit TRBD1. This CDR3 has 13 amino acids. V lost 8 bases to trimming and J lost 6 bases; unmatched junction nucleotides: 7. The V gene's germline CDR1 is SNHLY and CDR2 FYNNEI.

This sequence joins TRBV20-1 and TRBJ1-2, with 7 bases fitting TRBD1. There are 16 residues in the CDR3. CDR1 and CDR2 from the germline V gene are DFQATT and SNEGSKA (reference sequence). After removal of 6 bases from V and 7 bases from J, the junction contained 20 bases not matched to a gene. The CDR3 nucleotides are TGCAGTGCCCTACTAACGGACACAGGGGTTGGTGGTGGCTACACCTTC. Translated: CSALLTDTGVGGGYTF.

V and J are TRBV27 and TRBJ2-2; D gene ambiguous. This CDR3 is 15 amino acids long. With 6 bases removed from V and 7 bases from J, the gap between germline ends came to 18 bases. Per germline, CDR1 MNHEY and CDR2 SMNVEV (reference sequence). The CDR3 region has the DNA TGTGCCAGCAGCTCCCGACTCTCCCAGGACGGGGAGCTGTTTTTT. This encodes CASSSRLSQDGELFF.

This clonotype was recorded many times. This chain links TRBV12-3 or TRBV12-4 with TRBJ1-1, with no clear D. The CDR3 is 15 residues long. Between the trimmed V and J ends, which lost 3 bases and 3 bases, there was a span of 14 bases. CDR3 coding DNA: TGTGCCAGCAGTTTCTGGCGGGGTTATGACACTGAAGCTTTCTTT. Translated, it gives CASSFWRGYDTEAFF.

V usage is TRBV2 and J usage is TRBJ2-7, with D possibly called TRBD1 or TRBD2 (5 bases each). V was clipped by 6 bases and J by 9 bases, with 18 bases between them. CDR1 SNHLY and CDR2 FYNNEI come from the germline V gene. The CDR3 has 13 amino acids. Here the CDR3 DNA reads TGTGCCAGCAGCCGGGACGACTTGGGCTGGCAGTACTTC. Translated: CASSRDDLGWQYF.

Details on this clonotype: This may stem from a read error, because a much larger clone lies one nucleotide away. The chain couples TRBV6-2 or TRBV6-3 to TRBJ2-1; 7 bases agree with TRBD2. CDR3 length equals 12 residues. Germline V gene lookup returns CDR1 MNHEY and CDR2 SVGEGT. As DNA, the CDR3 is TGTGCCAGCAGTTTCGCTCAGGGAGGGCAGCTCTTC. This translates into CASSFAQGGQLF.